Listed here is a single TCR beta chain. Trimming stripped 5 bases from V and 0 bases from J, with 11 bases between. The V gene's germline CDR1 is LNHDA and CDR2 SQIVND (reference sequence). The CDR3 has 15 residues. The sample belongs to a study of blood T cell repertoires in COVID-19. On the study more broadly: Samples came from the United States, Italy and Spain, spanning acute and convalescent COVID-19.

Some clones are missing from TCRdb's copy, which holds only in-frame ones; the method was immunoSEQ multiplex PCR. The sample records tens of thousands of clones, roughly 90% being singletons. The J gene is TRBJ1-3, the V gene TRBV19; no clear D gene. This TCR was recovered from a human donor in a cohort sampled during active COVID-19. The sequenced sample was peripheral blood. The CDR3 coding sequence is TGTGCCAGTAGTTTCGGACTGTACTCTGGAAACACCATATATTTT. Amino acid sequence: CASSFGLYSGNTIYF.